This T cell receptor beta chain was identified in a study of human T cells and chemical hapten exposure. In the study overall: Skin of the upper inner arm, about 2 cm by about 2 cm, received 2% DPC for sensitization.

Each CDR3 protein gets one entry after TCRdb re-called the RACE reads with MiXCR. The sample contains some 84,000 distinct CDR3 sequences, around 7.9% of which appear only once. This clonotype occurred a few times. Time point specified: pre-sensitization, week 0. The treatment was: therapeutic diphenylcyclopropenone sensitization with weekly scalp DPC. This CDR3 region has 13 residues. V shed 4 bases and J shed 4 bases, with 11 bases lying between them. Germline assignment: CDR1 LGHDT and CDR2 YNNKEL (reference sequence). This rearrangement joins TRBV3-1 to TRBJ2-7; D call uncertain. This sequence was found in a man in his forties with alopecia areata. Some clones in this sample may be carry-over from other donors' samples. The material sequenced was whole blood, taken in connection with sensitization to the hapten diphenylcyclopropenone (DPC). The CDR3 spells CASSLGKPYEQYF. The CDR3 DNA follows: TGTGCCAGCAGCCTGGGGAAGCCATACGAGCAGTACTTC.